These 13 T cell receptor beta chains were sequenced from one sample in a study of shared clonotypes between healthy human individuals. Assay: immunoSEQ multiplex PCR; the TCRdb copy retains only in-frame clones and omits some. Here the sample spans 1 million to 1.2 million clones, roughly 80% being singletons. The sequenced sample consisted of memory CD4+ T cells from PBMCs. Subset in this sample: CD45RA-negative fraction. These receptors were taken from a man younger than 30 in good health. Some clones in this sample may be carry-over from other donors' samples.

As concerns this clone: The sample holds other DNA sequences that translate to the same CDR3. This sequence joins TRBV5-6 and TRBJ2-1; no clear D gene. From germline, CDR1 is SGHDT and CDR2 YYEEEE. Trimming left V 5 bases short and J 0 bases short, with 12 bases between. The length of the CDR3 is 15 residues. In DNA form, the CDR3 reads TGTGCCAGCAGTCTTGGGGTAGGCTCCTACAATGAGCAGTTCTTC. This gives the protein CASSLGVGSYNEQFF.

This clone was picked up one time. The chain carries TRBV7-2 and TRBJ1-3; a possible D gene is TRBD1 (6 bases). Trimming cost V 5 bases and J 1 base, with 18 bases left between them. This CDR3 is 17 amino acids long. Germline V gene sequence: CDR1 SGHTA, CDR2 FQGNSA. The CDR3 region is CASSPVFWGQSGNTIYF. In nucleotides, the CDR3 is TGTGCCAGCAGCCCCGTTTTTTGGGGACAATCTGGAAACACCATATATTTT.

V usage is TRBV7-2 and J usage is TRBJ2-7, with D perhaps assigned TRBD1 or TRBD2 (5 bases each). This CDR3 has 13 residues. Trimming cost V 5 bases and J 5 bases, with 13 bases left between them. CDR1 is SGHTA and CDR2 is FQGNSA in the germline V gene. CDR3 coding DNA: TGTGCCAGCAGCCCAACCCGGGACCACGAGCAGTACTTC. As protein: CASSPTRDHEQYF. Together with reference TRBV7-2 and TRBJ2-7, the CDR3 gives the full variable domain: GAGVSQSPSNKVTEKGKDVELRCDPISGHTALYWYRQSLGQGLEFLIYFQGNSAPDKSGLPSDRFSAERTGGSVSTLTIQRTQQEDSAVYLCASSPTRDHEQYFGPGTRLTVT.

The CDR3 DNA is TGTGCCAGCAGCTTGGGTCTGGACTATGGCTACACCTTC. This encodes CASSLGLDYGYTF. The chain has TRBV5-4 and TRBJ1-2; no firm D call. Germline V lookup: CDR1 SGHNT, CDR2 YYREEE (reference sequence). V dropped 0 bases and J dropped 3 bases, with 6 bases sitting between them. This CDR3 has 13 amino acids.

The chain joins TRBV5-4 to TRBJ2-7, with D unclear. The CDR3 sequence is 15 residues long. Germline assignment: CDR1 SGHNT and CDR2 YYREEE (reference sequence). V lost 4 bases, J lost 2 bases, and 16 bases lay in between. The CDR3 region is CASSGYYNRAYEQYF. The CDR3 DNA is TGTGCCAGCAGCGGATATTACAACCGAGCCTACGAGCAGTACTTC. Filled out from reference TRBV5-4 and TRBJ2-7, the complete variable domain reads ETGVTQSPTHLIKTRGQQVTLRCSSQSGHNTVSWYQQALGQGPQFIFQYYREEENGRGNFPPRFSGLQFPNYSSELNVNALELDDSALYLCASSGYYNRAYEQYFGPGTRLTVT.

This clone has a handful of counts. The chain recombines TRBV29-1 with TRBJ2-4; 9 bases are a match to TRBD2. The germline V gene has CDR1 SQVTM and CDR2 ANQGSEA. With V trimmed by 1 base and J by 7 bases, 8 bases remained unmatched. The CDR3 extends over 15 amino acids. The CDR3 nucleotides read TGCAGCGTTGAAGGGAATAGCGGGAGTCGGAACATTCAGTACTTC. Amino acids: CSVEGNSGSRNIQYF.

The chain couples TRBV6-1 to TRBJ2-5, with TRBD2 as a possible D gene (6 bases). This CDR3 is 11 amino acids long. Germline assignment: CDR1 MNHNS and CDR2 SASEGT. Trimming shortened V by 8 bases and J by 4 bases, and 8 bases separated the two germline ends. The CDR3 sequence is CASGGLETQYF. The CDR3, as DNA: TGTGCCAGCGGGGGGTTAGAGACCCAGTACTTC.

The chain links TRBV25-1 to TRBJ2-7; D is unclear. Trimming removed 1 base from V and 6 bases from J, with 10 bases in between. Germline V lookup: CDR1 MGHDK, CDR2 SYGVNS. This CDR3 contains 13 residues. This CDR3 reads CASSELVGREQYF. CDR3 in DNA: TGTGCCAGCAGTGAATTAGTAGGGCGCGAGCAGTACTTC.

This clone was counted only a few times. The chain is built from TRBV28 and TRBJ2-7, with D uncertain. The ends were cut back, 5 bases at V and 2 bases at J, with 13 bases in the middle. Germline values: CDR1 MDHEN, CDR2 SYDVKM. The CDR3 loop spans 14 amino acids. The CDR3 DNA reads TGTGCCAGCAGTAAGCCCGGGCTTACCTACGAGCAGTACTTC. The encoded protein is CASSKPGLTYEQYF.

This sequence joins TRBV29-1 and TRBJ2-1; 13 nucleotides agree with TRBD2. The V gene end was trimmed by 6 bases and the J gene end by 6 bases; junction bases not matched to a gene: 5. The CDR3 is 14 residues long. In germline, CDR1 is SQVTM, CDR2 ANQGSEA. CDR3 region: CSVKGLAGVNEQFF. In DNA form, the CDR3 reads TGCAGCGTGAAAGGACTAGCGGGAGTCAATGAGCAGTTCTTC.

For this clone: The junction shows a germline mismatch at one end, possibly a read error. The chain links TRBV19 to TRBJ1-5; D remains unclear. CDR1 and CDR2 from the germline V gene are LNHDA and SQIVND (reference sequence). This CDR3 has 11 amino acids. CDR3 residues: CASSLDRSQHF. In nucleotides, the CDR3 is TGTGCCAGTAGTCTAGATCGGAGCCAGCATTTT.

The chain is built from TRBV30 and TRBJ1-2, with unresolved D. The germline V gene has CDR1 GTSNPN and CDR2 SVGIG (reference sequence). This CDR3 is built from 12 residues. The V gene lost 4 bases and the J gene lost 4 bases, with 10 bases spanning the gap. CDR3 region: CAWIASSYGYTF. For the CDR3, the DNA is TGTGCCTGGATCGCCTCTTCCTATGGCTACACCTTC.

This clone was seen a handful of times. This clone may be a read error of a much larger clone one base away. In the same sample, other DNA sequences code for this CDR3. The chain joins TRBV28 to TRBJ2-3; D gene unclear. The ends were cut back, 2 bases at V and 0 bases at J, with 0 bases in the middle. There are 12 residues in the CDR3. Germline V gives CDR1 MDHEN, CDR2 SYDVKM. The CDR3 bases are TGTGCCAGCAGTTTAAGCACAGATACGCAGTATTTT. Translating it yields CASSLSTDTQYF.